This is a list of T cell receptor beta chains from one sample in a study of T cell changes during pregnancy in multiple sclerosis. Some clones are missing from TCRdb's copy, which holds only in-frame ones; the method was immunoSEQ multiplex PCR. Among 35,000 to 45,000 clones listed, approximately 87% were seen once. The input for sequencing was peripheral blood, taken in the second trimester of pregnancy. All receptors derive from a female donor in good health, enrolled as a control in a pregnancy study. Both conserved end residues are part of each CDR3. Fields, in order: J gene, V gene, D gene, clone size, CDR3 DNA, CDR3 protein. D genes are given only for firm matches. Expanded clones get a size class; other rows say once, few or many, or leave the size out.

TRBJ2-7 TRBV7-2 - once TGTGCCAGCAGCTTTGGCCCCTACGAGCAGTACTTC CASSFGPYEQYF
TRBJ1-5 TRBV7-2 TRBD1 - TGTGCCAGCAGCTTAGGTCAGGGGGTAAGGCCCCAGCATTTT CASSLGQGVRPQHF
TRBJ2-7 TRBV7-2 - - TGTGCCAGCAGCTTAGCGCTTCCAGGGAGGAGCTACGAGCAGTACTTC CASSLALPGRSYEQYF
TRBJ2-3 TRBV2 TRBD1 - TGTGCCAGCAGTGAAGCGGGACAGGGGGCTTGGGGAGATACGCAGTATTTT CASSEAGQGAWGDTQYF
TRBJ2-1 TRBV19 TRBD2 - TGTGCCAGTAGTAGCCGGACTAGCGGGAGAAGGGAGCAGTTCTTC CASSSRTSGRREQFF
TRBJ2-7 TRBV4-1 TRBD2 - TGCGCCAGCAGCCAAGGAGCAGCGGGGGCCCTCTCCGAGCAGTACTTC CASSQGAAGALSEQYF
TRBJ1-1 TRBV7-9 - - TGTGCCAGCAGCTACTCGGTCGGAGCTGAAGCTTTCTTT CASSYSVGAEAFF
TRBJ1-1 TRBV4-1 TRBD1 - TGCGCCAGCAGCCAAGATAAACAGGGGGCGAACACTGAAGCTTTCTTT CASSQDKQGANTEAFF
TRBJ1-2 TRBV27 - - TGTGCCAGCAGTCCCACAGGGCAAGGGCCCAATGGCTACACCTTC CASSPTGQGPNGYTF
TRBJ1-1 TRBV18 TRBD1 - TGTGCCAGCTCACCCGCGGGACAGGCGAACACTGAAGCTTTCTTT CASSPAGQANTEAFF
TRBJ1-1 TRBV7-9 - - TGTGCCAGCAGCTTATCTTCCCCGTTCACTGAAGCTTTCTTT CASSLSSPFTEAFF
TRBJ2-4 TRBV2 - - TGTGCCAGCAGTGATAGGGGGAGAGTACAGTACTTC CASSDRGRVQYF
TRBJ1-2 TRBV4-1 - - TGCGCCAGCAGCCAAGGGGAGGCTTCTAACTATGGCTACACCTTC CASSQGEASNYGYTF
TRBJ1-1 TRBV5-4 - - TGTGCCAGCAGCTTCGCAGGGGTGGAGGTCACTGAAGCTTTCTTT CASSFAGVEVTEAFF
TRBJ2-5 TRBV4-3 TRBD2 - TGCGCCAGCAGCCAGGGGACTAGCGGGGGGTACCAAGAGACCCAGTACTTC CASSQGTSGGYQETQYF
TRBJ2-7 TRBV5-1 - - TGCGCCAGCAGCTTGTTTTGGAGCTCCTACGAGCAGTACTTC CASSLFWSSYEQYF
TRBJ1-2 TRBV29-1 TRBD1 - TGCAGCGTTGAGCGGGCAGGGGGGGGCTACACCTTC CSVERAGGGYTF
TRBJ2-3 TRBV11-3 TRBD2 - TGTGCCAGCAGCACGCGGGGGGGCGGGATCACAGATACGCAGTATTTT CASSTRGGGITDTQYF
TRBJ1-1 TRBV29-1 TRBD1 - TGCAGCGTTGATAGGGGGCCGGGCACTGAAGCTTTCTTT CSVDRGPGTEAFF
TRBJ2-7 TRBV5-4 TRBD1 - TGTGCCAGCAGGAACAATAAGGGGACAGTATATGAGCAGTACTTC CASRNNKGTVYEQYF
TRBJ2-1 TRBV7-9 - - TGTGCCAGCAGCTTTGGAGGGTCTATTTACAATGAGCAGTTCTTC CASSFGGSIYNEQFF
TRBJ2-3 TRBV4-1 TRBD1 - TGCGCCAGCAGTTTACGAAGGGGGCCAGATACGCAGTATTTT CASSLRRGPDTQYF
TRBJ1-1 TRBV6-1 - - TGTGCCAGCAGTGAACTCGAGGGAAAGACTGAAGCTTTCTTT CASSELEGKTEAFF
TRBJ2-1 TRBV18 - once TGTGCCAGCTCACCAGGGGGGTACAATGAGCAGTTCTTC CASSPGGYNEQFF
TRBJ1-6 TRBV6-5 - - TGTGCCAGCAGTTACGATTGGGACATCCTGAATTCACCCCTCCACTTT CASSYDWDILNSPLHF
TRBJ2-2 TRBV11-3 TRBD2 once TGTGCCAGCAGCGACCTAGCGGGAACCGGGGAGCTGTTTTTT CASSDLAGTGELFF
TRBJ1-3 TRBV5-1 - - TGCGCCAGCAGCCAGGGCTACGGAAACACCATATATTTT CASSQGYGNTIYF
TRBJ2-7 TRBV4-1 TRBD1 - TGCGCCAGCAGCGACGTTGACAGGGGGCTAGGTGGAGGACCTGGGCAGTACTTC CASSDVDRGLGGGPGQYF
TRBJ2-1 TRBV29-1 - - TGCAGCGTTCCCCCCAGGGGAGTAGGCAATGAGCAGTTCTTC CSVPPRGVGNEQFF
TRBJ2-7 TRBV5-1 TRBD1 - TGCGCCAGCAGTGCCACAGGGGCGGCCTACGAGCAGTACTTC CASSATGAAYEQYF
TRBJ1-2 TRBV6-6 - - TGTGCCAGCGGAGATTCAGACGCCTATGGCTACACCTTC CASGDSDAYGYTF
TRBJ2-1 TRBV6-5 - - TGTGCCATCGGGGAAGGACAGTTTAATGAGCAGTTCTTC CAIGEGQFNEQFF
TRBJ2-3 TRBV12-5 TRBD2 - TGTGCTAGTGGTCGGGAGGTCACAGATACGCAGTATTTT CASGREVTDTQYF
TRBJ2-2 TRBV30 TRBD1 - TGTGCCTGGAGTAAAAGGACAGGGGTATCCACCGGGGAGCTGTTTTTT CAWSKRTGVSTGELFF
TRBJ2-1 TRBV7-6 TRBD2 - TGTGCCAGCAGCTCGACTAGCGGGGGGCCCCAGGGGCAGTTCTTC CASSSTSGGPQGQFF
TRBJ1-2 TRBV15 TRBD1 - TGTGCCACCGCGGACAGGCCTAACTATGGCTACACCTTC CATADRPNYGYTF
TRBJ2-1 TRBV2 TRBD1 - TGTGCCACCAAATCAGGGGGAGTAAGAAATGAGCAGTTCTTC CATKSGGVRNEQFF
TRBJ2-5 TRBV6-1 TRBD1 - TGTGCCAGCAGTGCCGGGACAGGGGGGAGGGAGACCCAGTACTTC CASSAGTGGRETQYF
TRBJ2-1 TRBV7-8 - - TGTGCCAGCAGCTTAGCGCCGGGAATCCACAATGAGCAGTTCTTC CASSLAPGIHNEQFF
TRBJ2-1 TRBV30 TRBD2 - TGTGCCTGGAGGGGGACTAGCGGGAAGAGCGCCTACAATGAGCAGTTCTTC CAWRGTSGKSAYNEQFF
TRBJ2-7 TRBV27 - - TGTGCCAGCAGTTGGGGCGGCCACTACGAGCAGTACTTC CASSWGGHYEQYF
TRBJ2-1 TRBV4-2 TRBD2 - TGTGCCAGCAGCCAAGGGGGACTAGCGGGAGCGAATGAGCAGTTCTTC CASSQGGLAGANEQFF
TRBJ2-5 TRBV5-6 TRBD1 - TGTGCCAGCAGCTTGGTGGCCAGGGGGCCCCAAGAGACCCAGTACTTC CASSLVARGPQETQYF
TRBJ1-5 TRBV6-1 TRBD1 - TGTGCCAGCAGTTTCGGACAGGACGGCAATCAGCCCCAGCATTTT CASSFGQDGNQPQHF
TRBJ1-1 TRBV2 - - TGTGCCAGCAGTGAAGCGCTTCGAGGGGAAGCTTTCTTT CASSEALRGEAFF
TRBJ1-5 TRBV6-6 - - TGTGCCAGCAGTTACTCGACGGGGAACAATCAGCCCCAGCATTTT CASSYSTGNNQPQHF
TRBJ1-2 TRBV18 - - TGTGCCAGCTCACCAATTAAGAACGGAGTCATCTATGGCTACACCTTC CASSPIKNGVIYGYTF
TRBJ1-3 TRBV11-2 - - TGTGCCAGCAGCATCGTCATCGGCTCTGGAAACACCATATATTTT CASSIVIGSGNTIYF
TRBJ2-7 TRBV18 TRBD1 - TGTGCCAGCTCATCGGGACAGGGGGCGCCAGGGCAGTACTTC CASSSGQGAPGQYF
TRBJ1-1 TRBV30 TRBD1 - TGTGCCGGGTCAGACAGGGGGCGAGCGAGCACTGAAGCTTTCTTT CAGSDRGRASTEAFF
TRBJ1-2 TRBV25-1 - - TGTGCCAGCAGTTGGGCGCATGGCTACACCTTC CASSWAHGYTF
TRBJ2-3 TRBV9 - - TGTGCCAGCAGCGTAGTTCCTACAGATACGCAGTATTTT CASSVVPTDTQYF
TRBJ2-7 TRBV7-2 TRBD2 once TGTGCCAGCAGCCCTATAGCGGGGGCGGCCTACGAGCAGTACTTC CASSPIAGAAYEQYF
TRBJ2-2 TRBV11-2 TRBD1 - TGTGCCAGCAGCTCACGGCCAGGGGGTATGATCGGGGAGCTGTTTTTT CASSSRPGGMIGELFF
TRBJ2-7 TRBV20-1 - - TGCAGTGCTATGCTAATAAACGAGCAGTACTTC CSAMLINEQYF
TRBJ2-7 TRBV21-1 - - TGTGCCAGCTGGGGGGAGAGTGTTGCCTACGAGCAGTACTTC CASWGESVAYEQYF
TRBJ1-1 TRBV9 TRBD1 - TGTGCCAGCAGCGTAGATGGACAGGGAAGCACTGAAGCTTTCTTT CASSVDGQGSTEAFF